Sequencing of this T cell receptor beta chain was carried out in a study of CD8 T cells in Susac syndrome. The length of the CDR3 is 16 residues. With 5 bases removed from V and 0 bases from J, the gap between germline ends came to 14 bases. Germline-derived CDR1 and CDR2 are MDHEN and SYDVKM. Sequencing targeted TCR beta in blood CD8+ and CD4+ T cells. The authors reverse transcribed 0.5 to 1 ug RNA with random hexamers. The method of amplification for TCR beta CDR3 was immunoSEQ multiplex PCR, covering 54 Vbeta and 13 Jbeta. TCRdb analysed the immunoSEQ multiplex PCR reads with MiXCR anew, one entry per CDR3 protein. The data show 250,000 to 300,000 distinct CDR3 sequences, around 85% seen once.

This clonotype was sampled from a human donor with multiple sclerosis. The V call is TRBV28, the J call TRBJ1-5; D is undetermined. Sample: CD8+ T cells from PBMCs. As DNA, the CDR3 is TGTGCCAGCAGTCTCGAGCCCCAGTATAGCAATCAGCCCCAGCATTTT. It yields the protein CASSLEPQYSNQPQHF.